This T cell receptor beta chain was observed in a study of cytomegalovirus exposure and HLA in healthy donors. Looking at the study overall: A subsequent analysis reported that the roughly 120 validation repertoires were produced on the same platform that had also been used for the 600 to 700 first-cohort repertoires. Study-level points and caveats: Rarity characterized most TCR sequences, yet some public TCRs appeared in many donors. The study flagged fewer than 200 TCR beta chains as cytomegalovirus-associated.

Germline V gives CDR1 SGHRS, CDR2 YFSETQ. This CDR3 spans 16 amino acids. V lost 0 bases, J lost 3 bases, and 12 bases lay in between. This table comes from immunoSEQ multiplex PCR, and its TCRdb copy is limited to in-frame clones, with some not included. This sample has about 160,000 clones; approximately 87% occur once, and the top ten carry roughly 5.8%. Concerning this clone: Its antigen is as yet unknown.

Input material: PBMCs. The receptor was derived from a woman aged 30 to 39 in good health and CMV-seronegative. V usage is TRBV5-1 and J usage is TRBJ1-4; D call uncertain. CDR3 sequence reads: CASSLGLGIANEKLFF. The CDR3 bases are TGCGCCAGCAGCTTGGGCTTGGGGATCGCTAATGAAAAACTGTTTTTT.